This T cell receptor (beta chain) comes out of a study of blood T cell repertoires in COVID-19. Assay used: immunoSEQ multiplex PCR; TCRdb lists only in-frame clones, some missing. The sample has about 480,000 clones, around nine tenths seen once; the top ten hold 1.5% to 2%. V lost 4 bases, J lost 3 bases, and 9 bases stayed unmatched. This CDR3 contains 16 residues. CDR1 and CDR2 (germline): SGHAT, FQNNGV. The sample consisted of PBMCs or T cells enriched from blood (not recorded which). This receptor was taken from a middle-aged woman who had recovered from COVID-19. The rearrangement joins TRBV11-2 to TRBJ2-3; 8 bases match TRBD2. CDR3 sequence reads: CASSSGAGASTDTQYF. The CDR3 nucleotides read TGTGCCAGCAGCTCGGGAGCGGGAGCTAGTACAGATACGCAGTATTTT.